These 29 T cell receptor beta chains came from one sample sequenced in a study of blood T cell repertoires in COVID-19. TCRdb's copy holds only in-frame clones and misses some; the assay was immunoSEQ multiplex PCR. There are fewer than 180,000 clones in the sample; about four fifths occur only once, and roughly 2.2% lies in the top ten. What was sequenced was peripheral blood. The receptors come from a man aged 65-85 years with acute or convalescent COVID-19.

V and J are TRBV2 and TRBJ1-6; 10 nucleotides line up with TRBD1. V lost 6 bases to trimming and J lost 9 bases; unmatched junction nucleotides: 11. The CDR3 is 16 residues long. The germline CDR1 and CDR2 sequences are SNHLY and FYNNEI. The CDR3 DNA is TGTGCCAGCAGCCCCTCCGGGACAGGGGTCGGTTCACCCCTCCACTTT. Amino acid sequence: CASSPSGTGVGSPLHF.

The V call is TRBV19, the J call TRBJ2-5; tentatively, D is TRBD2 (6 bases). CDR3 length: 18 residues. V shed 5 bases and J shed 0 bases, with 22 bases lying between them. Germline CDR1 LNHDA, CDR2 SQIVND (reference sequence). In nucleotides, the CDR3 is TGTGCCAGTAGTGCTTTGCCGGGACTCCCACCGTACCAAGAGACCCAGTACTTC. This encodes CASSALPGLPPYQETQYF.

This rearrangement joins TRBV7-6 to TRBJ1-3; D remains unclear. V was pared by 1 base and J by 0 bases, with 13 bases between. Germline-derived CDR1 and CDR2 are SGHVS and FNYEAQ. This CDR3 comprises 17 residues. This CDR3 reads CASSLGHAASSGNTIYF. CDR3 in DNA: TGTGCCAGCAGCTTAGGCCACGCGGCGAGCTCTGGAAACACCATATATTTT.

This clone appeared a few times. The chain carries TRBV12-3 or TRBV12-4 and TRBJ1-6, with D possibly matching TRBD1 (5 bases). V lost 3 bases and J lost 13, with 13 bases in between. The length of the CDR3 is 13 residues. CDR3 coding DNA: TGTGCCAGCAGTTTTGGCCAGGGAAGCCCCCTCCACTTT. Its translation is CASSFGQGSPLHF.

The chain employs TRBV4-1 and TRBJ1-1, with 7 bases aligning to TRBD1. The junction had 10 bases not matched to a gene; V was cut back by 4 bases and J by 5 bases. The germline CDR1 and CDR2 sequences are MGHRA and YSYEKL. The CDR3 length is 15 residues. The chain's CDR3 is CASSPRWGQRTEAFF. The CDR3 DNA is TGCGCCAGCAGCCCCCGCTGGGGACAGAGAACTGAAGCTTTCTTT.

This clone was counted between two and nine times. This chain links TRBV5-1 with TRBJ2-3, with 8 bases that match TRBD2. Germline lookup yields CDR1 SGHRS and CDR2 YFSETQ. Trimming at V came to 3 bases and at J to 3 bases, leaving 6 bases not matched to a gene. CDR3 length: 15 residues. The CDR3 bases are TGCGCCAGCAGCTGGACTAGCCCAGGGACAGATACGCAGTATTTT. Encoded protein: CASSWTSPGTDTQYF.

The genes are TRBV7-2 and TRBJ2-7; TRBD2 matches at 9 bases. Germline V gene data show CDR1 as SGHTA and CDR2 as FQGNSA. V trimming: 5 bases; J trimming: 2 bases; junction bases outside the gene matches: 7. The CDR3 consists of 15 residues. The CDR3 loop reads CASSPQASGAYEQYF. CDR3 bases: TGTGCCAGCAGCCCACAGGCTAGCGGGGCCTACGAGCAGTACTTC.

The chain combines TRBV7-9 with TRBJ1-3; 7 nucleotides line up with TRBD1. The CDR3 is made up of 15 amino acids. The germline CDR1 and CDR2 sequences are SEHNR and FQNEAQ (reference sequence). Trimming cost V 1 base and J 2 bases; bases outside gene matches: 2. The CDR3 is CASSLDGTAGNTIYF. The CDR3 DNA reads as TGTGCCAGCAGCTTAGATGGGACAGCTGGAAACACCATATATTTT.

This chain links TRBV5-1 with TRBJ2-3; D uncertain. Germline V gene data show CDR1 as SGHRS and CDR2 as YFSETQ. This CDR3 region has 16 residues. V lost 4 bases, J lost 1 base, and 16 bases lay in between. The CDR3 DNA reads TGCGCCAGCAGCGCCAGTAAGACAACCCGCACAGATACGCAGTATTTT. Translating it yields CASSASKTTRTDTQYF. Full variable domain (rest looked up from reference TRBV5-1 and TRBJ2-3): KAGVTQTPRYLIKTRGQQVTLSCSPISGHRSVSWYQQTPGQGLQFLFEYFSETQRNKGNFPGRFSGRQFSNSRSEMNVSTLELGDSALYLCASSASKTTRTDTQYFGPGTRLTVL.

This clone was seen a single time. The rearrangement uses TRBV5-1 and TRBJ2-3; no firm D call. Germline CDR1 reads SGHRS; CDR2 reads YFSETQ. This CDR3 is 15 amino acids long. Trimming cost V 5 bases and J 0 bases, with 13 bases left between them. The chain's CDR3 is CASRRQETSTDTQYF. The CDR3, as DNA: TGCGCCAGCAGACGGCAGGAAACTAGCACAGATACGCAGTATTTT.

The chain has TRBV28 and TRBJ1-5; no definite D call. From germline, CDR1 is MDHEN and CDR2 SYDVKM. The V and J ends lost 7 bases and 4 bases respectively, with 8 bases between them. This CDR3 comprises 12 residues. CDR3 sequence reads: CASKQVNQPQHF. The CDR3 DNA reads TGTGCCAGCAAACAAGTGAATCAGCCCCAGCATTTT.

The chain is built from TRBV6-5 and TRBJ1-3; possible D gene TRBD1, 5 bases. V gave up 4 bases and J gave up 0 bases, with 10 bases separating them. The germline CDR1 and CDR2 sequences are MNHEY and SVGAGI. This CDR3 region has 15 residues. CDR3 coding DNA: TGTGCCAGCAGTTCGACAGTCGCCTCTGGAAACACCATATATTTT. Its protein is CASSSTVASGNTIYF.

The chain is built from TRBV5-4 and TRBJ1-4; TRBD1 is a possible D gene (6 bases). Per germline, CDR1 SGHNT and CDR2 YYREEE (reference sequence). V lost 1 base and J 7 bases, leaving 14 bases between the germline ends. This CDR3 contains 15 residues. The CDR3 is CASSLSSGGGEKLFF. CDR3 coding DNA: TGTGCCAGCAGCTTGTCTTCGGGAGGGGGTGAAAAACTGTTTTTT.

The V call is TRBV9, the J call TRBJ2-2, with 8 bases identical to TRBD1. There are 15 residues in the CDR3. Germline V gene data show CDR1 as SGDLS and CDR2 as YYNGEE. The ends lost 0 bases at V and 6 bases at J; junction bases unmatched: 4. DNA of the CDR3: TGTGCCAGCAGCGTAGGAGGACAGGGATCCGGGGAGCTGTTTTTT. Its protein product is CASSVGGQGSGELFF.

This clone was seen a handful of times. CDR3 DNA: TGTGCCAGCAGTTCTCGGTATAATTCACCCCTCCACTTT. This encodes CASSSRYNSPLHF. This chain links TRBV6-2 or TRBV6-3 with TRBJ1-6; D is uncertain. The germline gives CDR1 MNHEY, CDR2 SVGEGT. V gave up 4 bases and J gave up 4 bases, with 5 bases separating them. CDR3 size: 13 residues.

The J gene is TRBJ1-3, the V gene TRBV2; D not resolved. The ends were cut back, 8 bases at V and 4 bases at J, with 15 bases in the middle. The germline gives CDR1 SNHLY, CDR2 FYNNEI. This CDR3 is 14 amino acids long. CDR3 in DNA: TGTGCCAGCTCCGTCCGGGGTACAGGAAACACCATATATTTT. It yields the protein CASSVRGTGNTIYF.

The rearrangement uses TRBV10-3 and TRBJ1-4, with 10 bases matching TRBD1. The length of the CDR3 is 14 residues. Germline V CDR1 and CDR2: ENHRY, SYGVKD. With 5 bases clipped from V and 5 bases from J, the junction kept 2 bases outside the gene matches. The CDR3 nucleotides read TGTGCCATCAGTCCGGACAGGGGGAATGAAAAACTGTTTTTT. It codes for CAISPDRGNEKLFF.

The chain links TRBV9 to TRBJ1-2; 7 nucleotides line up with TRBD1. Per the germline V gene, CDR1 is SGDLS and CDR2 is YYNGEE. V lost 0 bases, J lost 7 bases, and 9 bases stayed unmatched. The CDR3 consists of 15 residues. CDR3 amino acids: CASSVVDRGHGGYTF. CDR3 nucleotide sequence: TGTGCCAGCAGCGTAGTCGATAGGGGGCATGGTGGCTACACCTTC.

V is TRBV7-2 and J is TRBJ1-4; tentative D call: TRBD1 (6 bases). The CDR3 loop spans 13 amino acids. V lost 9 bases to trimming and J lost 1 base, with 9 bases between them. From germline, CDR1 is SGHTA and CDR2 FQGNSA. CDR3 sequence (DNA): TGTGCCAGTCGGACAGTAACTAATGAAAAACTGTTTTTT. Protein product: CASRTVTNEKLFF.

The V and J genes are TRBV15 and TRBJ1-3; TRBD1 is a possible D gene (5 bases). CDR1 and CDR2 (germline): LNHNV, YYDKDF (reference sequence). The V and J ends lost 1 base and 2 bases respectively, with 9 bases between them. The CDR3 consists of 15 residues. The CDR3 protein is CATSRVGGAGNTIYF. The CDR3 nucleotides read TGTGCCACCAGCAGAGTAGGAGGGGCTGGAAACACCATATATTTT. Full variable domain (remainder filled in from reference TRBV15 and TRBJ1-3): DAMVIQNPRYQVTQFGKPVTLSCSQTLNHNVMYWYQQKSSQAPKLLFHYYDKDFNNEADTPDNFQSRRPNTSFCFLDIRSPGLGDTAMYLCATSRVGGAGNTIYFGEGSWLTVV.

The CDR3 loop reads CASRLGDSHYEQYF. The CDR3 DNA is TGTGCAAGTCGCTTAGGGGACTCCCACTACGAGCAGTACTTC. The chain uses TRBV12-2 and TRBJ2-7; the table's D call TRBD2 went unverified against the DNA. TRBV12-2 is shown as a pseudogene. The CDR3 sequence is 14 residues long.

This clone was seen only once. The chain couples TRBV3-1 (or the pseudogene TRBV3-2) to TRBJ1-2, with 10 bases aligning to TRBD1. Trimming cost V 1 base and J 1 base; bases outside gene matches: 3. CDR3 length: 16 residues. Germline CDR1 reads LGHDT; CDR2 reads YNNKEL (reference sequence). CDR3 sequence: CASSQAGDRGNYGYTF. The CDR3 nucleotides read TGTGCCAGCAGCCAAGCCGGGGACAGGGGTAACTATGGCTACACCTTC.

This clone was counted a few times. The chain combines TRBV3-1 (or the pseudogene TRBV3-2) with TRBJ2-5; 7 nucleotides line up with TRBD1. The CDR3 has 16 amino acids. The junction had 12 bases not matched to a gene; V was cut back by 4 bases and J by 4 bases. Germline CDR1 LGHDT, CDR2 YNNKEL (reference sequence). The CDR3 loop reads CASSRTRQGRVETQYF. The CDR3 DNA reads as TGTGCCAGCAGCCGCACTCGACAGGGTCGGGTAGAGACCCAGTACTTC.

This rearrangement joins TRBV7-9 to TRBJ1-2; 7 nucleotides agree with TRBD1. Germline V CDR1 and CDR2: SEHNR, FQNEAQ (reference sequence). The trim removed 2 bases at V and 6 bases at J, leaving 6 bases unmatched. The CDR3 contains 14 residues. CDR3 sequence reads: CASSLLGQGDGYTF. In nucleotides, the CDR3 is TGTGCCAGCAGCTTACTGGGGCAGGGGGATGGCTACACCTTC.

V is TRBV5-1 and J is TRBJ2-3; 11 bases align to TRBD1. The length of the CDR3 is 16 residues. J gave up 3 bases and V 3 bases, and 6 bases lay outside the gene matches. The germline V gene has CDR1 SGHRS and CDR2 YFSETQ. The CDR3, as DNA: TGCGCCAGCAGCTCTCGGACAGGGGGCACAACAGATACGCAGTATTTT. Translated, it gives CASSSRTGGTTDTQYF.

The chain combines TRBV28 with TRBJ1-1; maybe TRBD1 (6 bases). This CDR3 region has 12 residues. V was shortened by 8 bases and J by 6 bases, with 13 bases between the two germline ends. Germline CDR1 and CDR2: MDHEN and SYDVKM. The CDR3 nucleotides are TGTGCCAGCCAAGGGGGTAGTGCTGAAGCTTTCTTT. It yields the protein CASQGGSAEAFF. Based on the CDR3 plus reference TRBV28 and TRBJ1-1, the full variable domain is DVKVTQSSRYLVKRTGEKVFLECVQDMDHENMFWYRQDPGLGLRLIYFSYDVKMKEKGDIPEGYSVSREKKERFSLILESASTNQTSMYLCASQGGSAEAFFGQGTRLTVV.

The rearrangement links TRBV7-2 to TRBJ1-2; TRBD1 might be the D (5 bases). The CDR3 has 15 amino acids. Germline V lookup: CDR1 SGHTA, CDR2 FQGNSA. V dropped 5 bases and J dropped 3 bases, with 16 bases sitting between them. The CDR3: CASSQRPGGDYGYTF. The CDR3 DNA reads TGTGCCAGCAGCCAACGACCGGGAGGGGACTATGGCTACACCTTC.

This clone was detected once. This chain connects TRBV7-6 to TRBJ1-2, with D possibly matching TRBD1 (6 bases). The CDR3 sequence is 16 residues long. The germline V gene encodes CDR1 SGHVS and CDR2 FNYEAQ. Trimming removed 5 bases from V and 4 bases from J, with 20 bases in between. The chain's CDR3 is CASSPQGRGRGYGYTF. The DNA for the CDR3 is TGTGCCAGCAGCCCCCAGGGGCGCGGACGCGGCTATGGCTACACCTTC.

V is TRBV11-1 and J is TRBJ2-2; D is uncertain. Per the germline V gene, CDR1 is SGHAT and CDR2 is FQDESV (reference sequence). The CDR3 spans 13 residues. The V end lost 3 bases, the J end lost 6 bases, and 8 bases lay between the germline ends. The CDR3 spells CASSFGVAGELFF. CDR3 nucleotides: TGTGCCAGCAGCTTCGGTGTGGCCGGGGAGCTGTTTTTT.